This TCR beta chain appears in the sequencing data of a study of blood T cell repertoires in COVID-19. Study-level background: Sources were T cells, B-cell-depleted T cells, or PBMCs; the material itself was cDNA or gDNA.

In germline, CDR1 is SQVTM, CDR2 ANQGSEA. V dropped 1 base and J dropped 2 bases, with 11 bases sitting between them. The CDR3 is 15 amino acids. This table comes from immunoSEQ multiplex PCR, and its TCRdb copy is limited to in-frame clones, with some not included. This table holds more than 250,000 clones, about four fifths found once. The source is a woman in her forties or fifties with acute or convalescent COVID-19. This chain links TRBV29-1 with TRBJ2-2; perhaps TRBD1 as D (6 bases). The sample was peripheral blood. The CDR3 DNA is TGCAGCGTTGAAGCCCCGGGACATAACACCGGGGAGCTGTTTTTT. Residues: CSVEAPGHNTGELFF.